This entry lists 6 T cell receptor beta chains sequenced from one sample in a study of PD-L1 blockade in urothelial cancer. Using immunoSEQ multiplex PCR, the repertoire was profiled, and TCRdb retains in-frame clones only, with some absent. The sample records tens of thousands of clones, about four fifths being singletons. The sample was PBMCs, taken around atezolizumab (anti-PD-L1) treatment. Source of these receptors: a man in his 70s with urothelial cancer.

This rearrangement joins TRBV7-2 to TRBJ2-6; D is possibly TRBD1 (6 bases). The CDR3 is 15 residues long. Deletions cut 3 bases from V and 2 bases from J, with 8 bases between. Germline CDR1 SGHTA, CDR2 FQGNSA. This CDR3 is CASSFSGAGANVLTF. The CDR3 coding sequence is TGTGCCAGCAGCTTCTCAGGGGCTGGGGCCAACGTCCTGACTTTC.

This chain connects TRBV18 to TRBJ1-1; the D gene is possibly TRBD1 (5 bases). The CDR3 extends over 13 amino acids. Germline V gene data show CDR1 as KGHSH and CDR2 as LQKENI. V was pared by 6 bases and J by 1 base, with 9 bases between. CDR3 in DNA: TGTGCCAGCTCCCTCCAGGGGAACACTGAAGCTTTCTTT. Amino acids: CASSLQGNTEAFF.

This clone was seen a single time. The J gene is TRBJ2-5, the V gene TRBV4-3; 9 bases map to TRBD2. Losses at the gene ends were 0 bases for V and 4 bases for J; bases not matched to a gene: 12. Looked up from germline, CDR1 is LGHNA and CDR2 is YSLEER. This CDR3 is built from 18 residues. The CDR3 reads CASSQDWASGTLGETQYF. The CDR3, as DNA: TGCGCCAGCAGCCAAGATTGGGCTAGCGGGACCCTCGGAGAGACCCAGTACTTC.

The J gene is TRBJ2-2, the V gene TRBV5-1, with D perhaps TRBD1 (5 bases). CDR3 length: 14 amino acids. The V and J ends lost 4 bases and 4 bases respectively, with 11 bases between them. CDR1 is SGHRS and CDR2 is YFSETQ in the germline V gene. This CDR3 is CASSVDTGTGELFF. The DNA of the CDR3 is TGCGCCAGCAGCGTGGACACGGGCACCGGGGAGCTGTTTTTT.

The rearrangement links TRBV7-9 to TRBJ2-2, with 13 positions matching TRBD2. Unmatched junction bases numbered 7, after V lost 5 bases and J lost 4 bases. The CDR3 is 17 amino acids. Germline V gene data show CDR1 as SEHNR and CDR2 as FQNEAQ (reference sequence). The CDR3 region has the DNA TGTGCCAGCAGCCACTCGGGACTAGCGGGGTCCACCGGGGAGCTGTTTTTT. Encoded protein: CASSHSGLAGSTGELFF.

This chain connects TRBV6-1 to TRBJ1-2; 12 bases match TRBD1. Germline values: CDR1 MNHNS, CDR2 SASEGT. The ends lost 4 bases at V and 7 bases at J; junction bases unmatched: 4. The length of the CDR3 is 14 residues. The DNA for the CDR3 is TGTGCCAGCAGTGGGGACAGGGGGCAAGGTGGCTACACCTTC. Translation gives CASSGDRGQGGYTF.